A single sample is the source of the 11 T cell receptor beta chains below, sequenced in a study of CD8+ T cells in alopecia areata. RNA was isolated and reverse transcribed to cDNA, the sequencing template. Measured with immunoSEQ multiplex PCR; TCRdb has only the in-frame clones, and not every one. This sample has some 110,000 clones, with more than 30% found just once. Material for sequencing was CD4+ T cells sorted from blood. The receptors were sampled from a human donor with alopecia areata.

This chain links TRBV2 with TRBJ2-7; the D is unclear. Trimming took 2 bases from V and 0 from J, leaving 2 bases between them. Germline V gene lookup returns CDR1 SNHLY and CDR2 FYNNEI. The CDR3 runs to 12 residues. Here the CDR3 reads CASSETSYEQYF. In DNA, the CDR3 is TGTGCCAGCAGTGAAACCTCCTACGAGCAGTACTTC. The variable domain in full, completed from reference TRBV2 and TRBJ2-7, reads EPEVTQTPSHQVTQMGQEVILRCVPISNHLYFYWYRQILGQKVEFLVSFYNNEISEKSEIFDDQFSVERPDGSNFTLKIRSTKLEDSAMYFCASSETSYEQYFGPGTRLTVT.

The V and J genes are TRBV11-1 and TRBJ2-7, with D possibly TRBD2 on 5 matching bases. V lost 6 bases and J lost 2, with 11 bases in between. This CDR3 is built from 13 residues. Germline assignment: CDR1 SGHAT and CDR2 FQDESV (reference sequence). For the CDR3, the DNA is TGTGCCAGCAGTGTGAGGGCCACCTACGAGCAGTACTTC. Translation gives CASSVRATYEQYF.

Only one count was recorded for this clone. The rearrangement joins TRBV2 to TRBJ2-3; 7 positions match TRBD1. Trimming cost V 5 bases and J 4 bases; bases outside gene matches: 6. CDR1 and CDR2 from the germline V gene are SNHLY and FYNNEI. The CDR3 consists of 14 residues. CDR3 loop: CASSFQGQADTQYF. The CDR3 region has the DNA TGTGCCAGCAGTTTCCAAGGACAGGCAGATACGCAGTATTTT.

There are a few counts of this clone. The gene calls are TRBV29-1 and TRBJ2-2, with D possibly called TRBD1 or TRBD2 (5 bases each). From germline, CDR1 is SQVTM and CDR2 ANQGSEA. This CDR3 contains 12 residues. CDR3 DNA: TGCACCTCTCGGGGCAGGGCCGGGGAGCTGTTTTTT. It yields the protein CTSRGRAGELFF.

This clone was seen only a few times. V usage is TRBV4-2 and J usage is TRBJ2-1; D is perhaps TRBD1 (6 bases). The CDR3 totals 17 residues. In germline, CDR1 is LGHNA, CDR2 YNFKEQ. V was shortened by 2 bases and J by 0 bases, with 14 bases between the two germline ends. The CDR3 sequence: CASSQSTGMSSYNEQFF. For the CDR3, the DNA is TGTGCCAGCAGCCAATCAACAGGGATGAGCTCCTACAATGAGCAGTTCTTC.

Concerning this clone: Other nucleotide sequences from this sample produce the same CDR3. The chain combines TRBV29-1 with TRBJ2-7; possibly TRBD1 or TRBD2 for D (5 bases each). Germline lookup yields CDR1 SQVTM and CDR2 ANQGSEA. This CDR3 has 12 residues. The V gene lost 3 bases and the J gene lost 5 bases, with 11 bases spanning the gap. The CDR3 DNA sequence: TGCAGCGTTGAGAGGGGTTCTGACGAGCAGTACTTC. This sequence encodes CSVERGSDEQYF.

This clone appeared a few times. This sequence joins TRBV27 and TRBJ1-5; D gene uncertain. The CDR3 loop spans 13 amino acids. V was pared by 5 bases and J by 5 bases, with 10 bases between. CDR1 is MNHEY and CDR2 is SMNVEV in the germline V gene (reference sequence). The DNA for the CDR3 is TGTGCCAGCAGTCCCCTCCCTTATCAGCCCCAGCATTTT. Protein sequence: CASSPLPYQPQHF.

This sequence joins TRBV29-1 and TRBJ2-5; 7 bases fit TRBD1. The CDR3 length is 14 residues. Germline-derived CDR1 and CDR2 are SQVTM and ANQGSEA. The ends lost 6 bases at V and 2 bases at J; junction bases unmatched: 9. The CDR3, as DNA: TGCAGCGTCCCTGAGGGGGCGTCGCAAGAGACCCAGTACTTC. It yields the protein CSVPEGASQETQYF.

V gene TRBV6-6 combines with J gene TRBJ2-3, with TRBD2 identical over 8 bases. CDR1 MNHNY and CDR2 SVGAGI come from the germline V gene (reference sequence). Trimming cost V 7 bases and J 2 bases; bases outside gene matches: 5. The CDR3 totals 14 residues. The CDR3 sequence: CASTFSGNTDTQYF. The DNA of the CDR3 is TGTGCCAGCACCTTTAGCGGGAACACAGATACGCAGTATTTT.

This clone was counted between two and nine times. This sequence joins TRBV28 and TRBJ1-1; D call uncertain. This CDR3 region has 15 residues. CDR1 MDHEN and CDR2 SYDVKM come from the germline V gene. With 4 bases removed from V and 1 base from J, the gap between germline ends came to 13 bases. Here the CDR3 DNA reads TGTGCCAGCAGTTCGGGCCCTAGGAGGAACACTGAAGCTTTCTTT. This translates into CASSSGPRRNTEAFF.

The rearrangement joins TRBV6-5 to TRBJ1-1; TRBD1 is a possible D gene (5 bases). With 6 bases removed from V and 1 base from J, the gap between germline ends came to 15 bases. The CDR3 sequence is 15 residues long. Per germline, CDR1 MNHEY and CDR2 SVGAGI. The CDR3 DNA reads TGTGCCAGCAGAGAATCTGGGGCAGCGAACACTGAAGCTTTCTTT. It yields the protein CASRESGAANTEAFF.